These 18 T cell receptor beta chains originate from one sample sequenced in a study of shared clonotypes between healthy human individuals (dated by TCRdb to 2018 to 2021). Library preparation used the immunoSEQ multiplex PCR assay. Here the immuneACCESS table is served through TCRdb, limited to in-frame sequences with V and J called. Missing clones are a known gap in these copies; in checked studies unresolved V genes cover under half, and the rest lacks a known reason. This sample holds 2 million to 2.5 million clones; about 92% were observed only once. Clones ranked in the top ten supply 0.39% of the sample. Sequencing input: naive CD4+ T cells from PBMCs. The sample's cell subset or site label, decoded: CD45RA+ positively selected. The receptors originated from a man aged 18 to 30 in good health. Some clones in this sample may be carry-over from other donors' samples.

The chain combines TRBV2 with TRBJ2-7, with 7 bases matching TRBD2. Looked up from germline, CDR1 is SNHLY and CDR2 is FYNNEI. The CDR3 is made up of 18 amino acids. Germline trimming cut 5 bases from V and 1 base from J; bases unmatched to any gene: 17. Written as DNA, the CDR3 is TGTGCCAGCAGTTCCAACTACCCGGGGAGGGCCCTTTCCTACGAGCAGTACTTC. Its protein product is CASSSNYPGRALSYEQYF.

This sequence joins TRBV9 and TRBJ1-2; no clear D gene. V was clipped by 0 bases and J by 9 bases, with 18 bases between them. Germline assignment: CDR1 SGDLS and CDR2 YYNGEE. The CDR3 length is 15 residues. CDR3 loop: CASSVAPVARLSYTF. CDR3 DNA sequence: TGTGCCAGCAGCGTAGCCCCAGTGGCACGGTTAAGCTACACCTTC.

V usage is TRBV11-2 and J usage is TRBJ1-2; D is perhaps TRBD1 (6 bases). The germline V and J ends were trimmed by 3 bases and 6 bases, with 17 bases remaining between them. Per germline, CDR1 SGHAT and CDR2 FQNNGV. This CDR3 has 15 amino acids. This CDR3 reads CASSFSGQNVNGYTF. The CDR3 DNA sequence: TGTGCCAGCAGCTTCTCCGGACAGAATGTGAATGGCTACACCTTC.

The chain combines TRBV10-3 with TRBJ2-1; 11 bases line up with TRBD2. V lost 2 bases to trimming and J lost 7 bases; unmatched junction nucleotides: 13. The CDR3 runs 18 residues. Per germline, CDR1 ENHRY and CDR2 SYGVKD. The CDR3 sequence is CAISEKETSGIPLNEQFF. The CDR3 DNA sequence: TGTGCCATCAGTGAGAAGGAGACTAGCGGGATACCCCTGAATGAGCAGTTCTTC.

The chain recombines TRBV6-6 with TRBJ2-5; the match to TRBD1 covers 10 bases. This CDR3 comprises 15 residues. The germline V gene has CDR1 MNHNY and CDR2 SVGAGI (reference sequence). After removal of 8 bases from V and 3 bases from J, the junction contained 9 bases not matched to a gene. This CDR3 reads CASAPGQGVKETQYF. CDR3 sequence (DNA): TGTGCCAGCGCCCCCGGACAGGGGGTTAAAGAGACCCAGTACTTC.

J is TRBJ1-5 and V is TRBV30; 8 positions agree with TRBD1. Germline V CDR1 and CDR2: GTSNPN, SVGIG (reference sequence). Trimming at V came to 4 bases and at J to 2 bases, leaving 7 bases not matched to a gene. This CDR3 is built from 15 residues. The CDR3 is CAWTMTGQGNQPQHF. The CDR3 DNA is TGTGCCTGGACCATGACGGGACAGGGCAATCAGCCCCAGCATTTT.

The CDR3 loop is CASSQASGEQYF. The CDR3 DNA sequence: TGTGCCAGCAGCCAAGCCAGCGGCGAGCAGTACTTC. The chain combines TRBV4-2 with TRBJ2-7, with a tentative D call TRBD2 (5 bases). Trimming took off 1 base at V and 6 bases at J, with 7 bases between the two ends. Germline values: CDR1 LGHNA, CDR2 YNFKEQ. This CDR3 is 12 amino acids long.

The chain uses TRBV7-6 and TRBJ1-1; possible D gene TRBD1, 5 bases. The CDR3 has 14 residues. Deletions cut 0 bases from V and 4 bases from J, with 9 bases between. The germline CDR1 and CDR2 sequences are SGHVS and FNYEAQ. The CDR3 loop is CASSLAREGTEAFF. The CDR3 coding sequence is TGTGCCAGCAGCTTAGCCAGGGAGGGCACTGAAGCTTTCTTT.

The chain employs TRBV7-2 and TRBJ2-7, with a tentative D call TRBD1 (6 bases). This CDR3 is built from 11 residues. The germline V gene encodes CDR1 SGHTA and CDR2 FQGNSA. Trimming cost V 6 bases and J 12 bases, with 15 bases left between them. The CDR3 sequence: CASSTGWFVYF. In nucleotides, the CDR3 is TGTGCCAGCAGTACAGGGTGGTTCGTGTACTTC.

V and J are TRBV7-7 and TRBJ2-7; tentatively, D is TRBD2 (5 bases). Germline lookup yields CDR1 SSHAT and CDR2 FNYEAQ (reference sequence). CDR3 length: 13 residues. V gave up 2 bases and J gave up 5 bases, with 10 bases separating them. The CDR3 region is CASSLRAGNEQYF. DNA for the CDR3: TGTGCCAGCAGCTTAAGGGCCGGGAACGAGCAGTACTTC.

The CDR3 DNA reads TGTGCCAGCAGCTTTACAGCCTACGAGCAGTACTTC. It specifies CASSFTAYEQYF. The chain combines TRBV11-2 with TRBJ2-7; D is uncertain. CDR1 and CDR2 (germline): SGHAT, FQNNGV. The V gene lost 3 bases and the J gene lost 2 bases, with 5 bases spanning the gap. The CDR3 covers 12 residues.

V usage is TRBV5-1 and J usage is TRBJ2-1; TRBD2 matches at 9 bases. The CDR3 has 19 residues. J was trimmed by 3 bases and V by 4 bases; bases with no gene match: 17. CDR1 and CDR2 (germline): SGHRS, YFSETQ. CDR3 bases: TGCGCCAGCAGCGCGTCCTCTAGCGGGACCTCATCGGGCTACAATGAGCAGTTCTTC. Amino acid sequence: CASSASSSGTSSGYNEQFF.

This clone was seen a single time. The sample has other DNA sequences that encode this CDR3 too. The chain links TRBV7-9 to TRBJ2-5; TRBD1 is a possible D gene (6 bases). V was pared by 0 bases and J by 5 bases, with 7 bases between. Per germline, CDR1 SEHNR and CDR2 FQNEAQ (reference sequence). This CDR3 contains 13 residues. CDR3 sequence: CASSLAGAETQYF. CDR3 nucleotides: TGTGCCAGCAGCTTAGCGGGGGCTGAGACCCAGTACTTC.

CDR3 nucleotides: TGTGCCAGCAGCGTAGACCCCCTCTCCTACGAGCAGTACTTC. Amino acids: CASSVDPLSYEQYF. The chain is built from TRBV9 and TRBJ2-7; D unclear. Germline loops: CDR1 SGDLS, CDR2 YYNGEE. V was trimmed by 0 bases and J by 0 bases, leaving 7 bases between them. This CDR3 spans 14 amino acids.

The rearrangement links TRBV2 to TRBJ2-1; 10 bases match TRBD2. CDR1 SNHLY and CDR2 FYNNEI come from the germline V gene. J gave up 5 bases and V 6 bases, and 7 bases lay outside the gene matches. CDR3 length: 15 amino acids. CDR3 residues: CASRLAGVYNNEQFF. The CDR3 coding sequence is TGTGCCAGCAGGCTAGCGGGAGTTTATAACAATGAGCAGTTCTTC.

This clone was seen more than once but under ten times. The chain combines TRBV7-3 with TRBJ1-5; D is unresolved. Trimming shortened V by 5 bases and J by 2 bases, and 13 bases separated the two germline ends. The CDR3 extends over 15 amino acids. Germline V gene lookup returns CDR1 SGHTA and CDR2 FQGTGA. This chain's CDR3 is CASSPGPGGNQPQHF. CDR3 DNA: TGTGCCAGCAGCCCCGGACCCGGAGGCAATCAGCCCCAGCATTTT.

This chain uses TRBV7-2 with TRBJ2-3; no clear D gene. Trimming took off 1 base at V and 2 bases at J, with 4 bases between the two ends. Looked up from germline, CDR1 is SGHTA and CDR2 is FQGNSA. The CDR3 sequence is 13 residues long. CDR3 nucleotides: TGTGCCAGCAGCTTAGTGTACACAGATACGCAGTATTTT. Protein: CASSLVYTDTQYF.

The chain employs TRBV6-5 and TRBJ1-1; D is undetermined. The CDR3 consists of 9 residues. V was cut by 5 bases and J by 11 bases, with 6 bases left in between. Germline assignment: CDR1 MNHEY and CDR2 SVGAGI. The CDR3: CASSERAFF. In DNA, the CDR3 is TGTGCCAGCAGTGAACGGGCTTTCTTT.